The T cell receptor (beta chain) described here comes from a study of a mutant IDH1 vaccine in newly diagnosed glioma. Study details: Beforehand, treatment had been radiotherapy, temozolomide, or both; the majority received both.

As to this clone: Its cognate antigen is unknown.

Assay: immunoSEQ multiplex PCR; the TCRdb copy retains only in-frame clones and omits some. The sample gives approximately 64,000 clones, 70% to 85% of which show up once; 8.5% to 9.5% is in the top ten. The time point here: week 11, during vaccination. Doses consisted of 300 ug of mutant IDH1 20-mer peptide each, paired with topical imiquimod. Trimming took off 5 bases at V and 4 bases at J, with 11 bases between the two ends. There are 13 residues in the CDR3. Germline V gene data show CDR1 as MNHEY and CDR2 as SMNVEV (reference sequence). The specimen comprised PBMCs, sampled from a glioma patient whose treatment included an IDH1 peptide vaccine. The gene calls are TRBV27 and TRBJ1-2; D remains unclear. The source is a woman aged 50 to 60 with glioma. As DNA, the CDR3 is TGTGCCAGCAGTACCACCTTGGGCTATGGCTACACCTTC. It translates to CASSTTLGYGYTF.